The 21 T cell receptor beta chains in this list originate from one sample, sequenced in a study of blood T cell repertoires in COVID-19. Produced via immunoSEQ multiplex PCR; TCRdb's table is partial and in-frame only. The sample has over 120,000 clones, around 86% seen once. Sample: peripheral blood. The origin of the receptors is a man aged 50-60 years who had recovered from COVID-19.

The chain carries TRBV5-1 and TRBJ1-6; 11 nucleotides agree with TRBD1. CDR1 is SGHRS, CDR2 YFSETQ, per germline. J lost 7 bases, V lost 1 base, and 4 bases had no gene match. CDR3 length equals 16 residues. CDR3: CASSLLGTGGNSPLHF. The CDR3 DNA is TGCGCCAGCAGCTTGCTCGGGACAGGGGGAAATTCACCCCTCCACTTT.

A few counts support this clone. The genes are TRBV10-1 and TRBJ1-3; no clear D. Trimming cost V 0 bases and J 2 bases, with 5 bases left between them. The CDR3 totals 14 residues. Germline values: CDR1 WNHNN, CDR2 SYGVQD (reference sequence). CDR3 coding DNA: TGCGCCAGCAGTGAGTCGACAACTGGAAACACCATATATTTT. As protein: CASSESTTGNTIYF.

The chain joins TRBV4-3 to TRBJ1-3; 9 bases agree with TRBD1. Germline CDR1 LGHNA, CDR2 YSLEER. J gave up 4 bases and V 1 base, and 11 bases lay outside the gene matches. There are 18 residues in the CDR3. The CDR3 coding sequence is TGCGCCAGCAGCCAAGGGAACAGGGGGCCCTACGAGGGAAACACCATATATTTT. Protein product: CASSQGNRGPYEGNTIYF.

The gene calls are TRBV6-5 and TRBJ2-1, with a weak D call TRBD1 (6 bases). Between the trimmed V and J ends, which lost 0 bases and 9 bases, there was a span of 12 bases. This CDR3 is built from 14 residues. Germline values: CDR1 MNHEY, CDR2 SVGAGI. As DNA, the CDR3 is TGTGCCAGCAGTTACTCTCCTACAGGGAGTGAGCAGTTCTTC. Protein: CASSYSPTGSEQFF.

The rearrangement links TRBV5-5 to TRBJ1-2; a weak D match, TRBD1 (6 bases). CDR3 length equals 16 residues. The V gene's germline CDR1 is SGHKS and CDR2 YYEKEE (reference sequence). V lost 1 base, J lost 0 bases, and 13 bases lay in between. CDR3 amino acids: CASSLQGSSTNYGYTF. In DNA, the CDR3 is TGTGCCAGCAGCTTGCAGGGGTCTTCTACTAACTATGGCTACACCTTC.

The rearrangement uses TRBV9 and TRBJ1-3; D is undetermined. The germline V and J ends were trimmed by 1 base and 0 bases, with 5 bases remaining between them. The CDR3 extends over 14 amino acids. CDR1 is SGDLS and CDR2 is YYNGEE in the germline V gene. The CDR3 bases are TGTGCCAGCAGCGTACTAAGCTCTGGAAACACCATATATTTT. This sequence encodes CASSVLSSGNTIYF. Using reference TRBV9 and TRBJ1-3 for the parts outside the CDR3, the full variable domain is DSGVTQTPKHLITATGQRVTLRCSPRSGDLSVYWYQQSLDQGLQFLIQYYNGEERAKGNILERFSAQQFPDLHSELNLSSLELGDSALYFCASSVLSSGNTIYFGEGSWLTVV.

V and J are TRBV6-5 and TRBJ1-2; 9 nucleotides line up with TRBD1. CDR1 MNHEY and CDR2 SVGAGI come from the germline V gene. The CDR3 totals 16 residues. V gave up 4 bases and J gave up 4 bases; unmatched junction bases: 10. The DNA of the CDR3 is TGTGCCAGCAGTTCCTTAACAGGGGGCTTGGGCTATGGCTACACCTTC. The encoded protein is CASSSLTGGLGYGYTF.

J is TRBJ1-2 and V is TRBV6-6, with unresolved D. The CDR3 length is 14 residues. V was shortened by 2 bases and J by 5 bases, with 12 bases between the two germline ends. Germline values: CDR1 MNHNY, CDR2 SVGAGI (reference sequence). CDR3 loop: CASSYPVATYGYTF. The CDR3 nucleotides read TGTGCCAGCAGTTACCCCGTTGCTACGTATGGCTACACCTTC.

This rearrangement joins TRBV6-4 to TRBJ1-1, with TRBD1 matching 8 bases. This CDR3 spans 15 amino acids. Per germline, CDR1 MRHNA and CDR2 SNTAGT. J gave up 0 bases and V 6 bases, and 6 bases lay outside the gene matches. CDR3 DNA sequence: TGTGCCAGCAGCCGAGGGACAGGTTTGAACACTGAAGCTTTCTTT. Amino acids: CASSRGTGLNTEAFF.

This chain connects TRBV19 to TRBJ1-1, with 8 bases fitting TRBD1. Germline CDR1 reads LNHDA; CDR2 reads SQIVND (reference sequence). The CDR3 runs 15 residues. The junction had 7 bases not matched to a gene; V was cut back by 7 bases and J by 0 bases. This CDR3 is CASTIQGVLNTEAFF. Here the CDR3 DNA reads TGTGCCAGTACCATACAGGGGGTACTGAACACTGAAGCTTTCTTT.

The rearrangement links TRBV6-5 to TRBJ1-5; TRBD1 agrees at 12 bases. J was trimmed by 5 bases and V by 6 bases; bases with no gene match: 5. CDR1 MNHEY and CDR2 SVGAGI come from the germline V gene. The CDR3 has 15 residues. Written as DNA, the CDR3 is TGTGCCAGCAGCTTCCGGGACAGGGGGCATCAGCCCCAGCATTTT. Amino acids: CASSFRDRGHQPQHF.

The chain couples TRBV30 to TRBJ2-3, with no clear D. CDR1 and CDR2 (germline): GTSNPN, SVGIG (reference sequence). V lost 4 bases and J lost 3, with 5 bases in between. The CDR3 is made up of 11 amino acids. The chain's CDR3 is CAWKSTDTQYF. For the CDR3, the DNA is TGTGCCTGGAAGAGTACAGATACGCAGTATTTT.

V is TRBV10-3 and J is TRBJ2-1; 8 positions match TRBD2. The ends lost 0 bases at V and 9 bases at J; junction bases unmatched: 7. This CDR3 is 15 amino acids long. Germline V gene lookup returns CDR1 ENHRY and CDR2 SYGVKD. This chain's CDR3 is CAISESAGAFLEQFF. DNA of the CDR3: TGTGCCATCAGTGAGTCAGCGGGGGCCTTCCTTGAGCAGTTCTTC.

V is TRBV7-9 and J is TRBJ1-6, with 7 bases matching TRBD1. The CDR3 is made up of 16 amino acids. Germline V gene data show CDR1 as SEHNR and CDR2 as FQNEAQ (reference sequence). Unmatched junction bases numbered 7, after V lost 1 base and J lost 7 bases. The CDR3 DNA reads as TGTGCCAGCAGCTTAGTGTTCGGGACAGACAATTCACCCCTCCACTTT. Protein: CASSLVFGTDNSPLHF.

This clone was seen only once. The chain combines TRBV10-3 with TRBJ2-3; 10 positions match TRBD2. Per the germline V gene, CDR1 is ENHRY and CDR2 is SYGVKD. CDR3 length: 14 residues. J gave up 2 bases and V 8 bases, and 4 bases lay outside the gene matches. This CDR3 is CAIGLAANTDTQYF. In DNA, the CDR3 is TGTGCCATCGGACTAGCGGCAAACACAGATACGCAGTATTTT.

The V call is TRBV6-5, the J call TRBJ1-2, with no clear D. This CDR3 spans 16 amino acids. The germline V and J ends were trimmed by 0 bases and 0 bases, with 11 bases remaining between them. Germline assignment: CDR1 MNHEY and CDR2 SVGAGI. The CDR3, as DNA: TGTGCCAGCAGTTACTCGATGCAGTTAACTAACTATGGCTACACCTTC. This gives the protein CASSYSMQLTNYGYTF.

This chain joins TRBV27 and TRBJ1-6; 7 nucleotides line up with TRBD1. V gave up 7 bases and J gave up 6 bases; unmatched junction bases: 9. This CDR3 contains 15 residues. CDR1 and CDR2 from the germline V gene are MNHEY and SMNVEV (reference sequence). The CDR3 region is CASTAAGQSNSPLHF. The CDR3 DNA sequence: TGTGCCAGCACCGCGGCGGGACAGAGTAATTCACCCCTCCACTTT.

The rearrangement uses TRBV9 and TRBJ2-7, with a possible D match to TRBD2 (7 bases). The V gene lost 2 bases and the J gene lost 7 bases, with 13 bases spanning the gap. The CDR3 is 13 residues long. CDR1 is SGDLS and CDR2 is YYNGEE in the germline V gene. This CDR3 reads CASSVGGAREQYF. CDR3 DNA sequence: TGTGCCAGCAGCGTTGGGGGGGCCAGGGAGCAGTACTTC.

As for this clone: This sample also contains other DNA sequences that code for the same CDR3. The gene calls are TRBV6-5 and TRBJ1-1; D gene unclear. This CDR3 is 12 amino acids long. The V end was cut by 6 bases, the J end by 0 bases, with 5 bases between. The germline V gene encodes CDR1 MNHEY and CDR2 SVGAGI. The CDR3 DNA reads TGTGCCAGCAGCCGAGTGAACACTGAAGCTTTCTTT. Translating it yields CASSRVNTEAFF.

V is TRBV11-2 and J is TRBJ2-3; 8 bases match TRBD1. This CDR3 spans 16 amino acids. The V segment lost 1 base and the J segment 4 bases; nucleotides outside the gene matches: 7. Germline V gives CDR1 SGHAT, CDR2 FQNNGV. The CDR3 bases are TGTGCCAGCAGCTTAGCAGGTGGGGACAGGTCAGATACGCAGTATTTT. Translating gives CASSLAGGDRSDTQYF.

The genes are TRBV7-9 and TRBJ1-6, with D possibly matching TRBD1 (6 bases). This CDR3 region has 14 residues. Trimming left V 4 bases short and J 7 bases short, with 11 bases between. CDR1 is SEHNR, CDR2 FQNEAQ, per germline (reference sequence). CDR3 nucleotides: TGTGCCAGCAGCTATACTACAGGGAATTCACCCCTCCACTTT. It codes for CASSYTTGNSPLHF.